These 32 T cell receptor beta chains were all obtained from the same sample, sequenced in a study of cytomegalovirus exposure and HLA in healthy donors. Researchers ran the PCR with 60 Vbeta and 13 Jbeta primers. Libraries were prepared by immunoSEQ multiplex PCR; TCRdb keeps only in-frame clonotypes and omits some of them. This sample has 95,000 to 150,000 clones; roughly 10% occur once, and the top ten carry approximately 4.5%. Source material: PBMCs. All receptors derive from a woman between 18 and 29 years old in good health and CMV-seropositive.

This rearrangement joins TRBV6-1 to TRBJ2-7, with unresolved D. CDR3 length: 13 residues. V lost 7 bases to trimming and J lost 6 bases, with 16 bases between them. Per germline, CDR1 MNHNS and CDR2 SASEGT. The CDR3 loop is CASTSDGRSEQYF. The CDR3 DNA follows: TGTGCCAGCACCTCTGACGGTAGGAGCGAGCAGTACTTC.

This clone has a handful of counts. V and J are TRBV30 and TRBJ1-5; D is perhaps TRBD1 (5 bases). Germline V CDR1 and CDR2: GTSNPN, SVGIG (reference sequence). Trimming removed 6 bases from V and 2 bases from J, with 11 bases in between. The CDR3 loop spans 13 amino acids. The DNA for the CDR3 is TGTGCCTGTCAGGGCATGGGCAATCAGCCCCAGCATTTT. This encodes CACQGMGNQPQHF.

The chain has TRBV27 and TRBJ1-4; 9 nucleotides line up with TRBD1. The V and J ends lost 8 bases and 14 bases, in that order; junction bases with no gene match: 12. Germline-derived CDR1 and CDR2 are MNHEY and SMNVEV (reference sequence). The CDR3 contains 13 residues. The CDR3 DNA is TGTGCCAGCGGACGGACAGGGGATTTAGGCCTGTTTTTT. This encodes CASGRTGDLGLFF.

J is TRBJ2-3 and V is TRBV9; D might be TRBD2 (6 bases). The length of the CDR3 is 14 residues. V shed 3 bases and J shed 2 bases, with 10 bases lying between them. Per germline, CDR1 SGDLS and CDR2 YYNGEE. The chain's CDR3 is CASSAGLNTDTQYF. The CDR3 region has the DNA TGTGCCAGCAGCGCGGGACTGAACACAGATACGCAGTATTTT.

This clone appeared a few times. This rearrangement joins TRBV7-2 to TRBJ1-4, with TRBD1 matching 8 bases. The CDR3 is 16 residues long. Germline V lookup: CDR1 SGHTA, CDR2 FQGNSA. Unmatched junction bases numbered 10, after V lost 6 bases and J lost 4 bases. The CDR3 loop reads CASSFGQGWNNEKLFF. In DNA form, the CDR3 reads TGTGCCAGCAGTTTCGGACAGGGATGGAATAATGAAAAACTGTTTTTT.

The CDR3 region has the DNA TGTGCCAGCACCGGGCTAGCGGGAATGAGGGAGACCCAGTACTTC. Translation gives CASTGLAGMRETQYF. This rearrangement joins TRBV6-5 to TRBJ2-5; 9 bases fit TRBD2. The CDR3 contains 15 residues. Germline assignment: CDR1 MNHEY and CDR2 SVGAGI. V was clipped by 7 bases and J by 5 bases; unmatched bases: 11.

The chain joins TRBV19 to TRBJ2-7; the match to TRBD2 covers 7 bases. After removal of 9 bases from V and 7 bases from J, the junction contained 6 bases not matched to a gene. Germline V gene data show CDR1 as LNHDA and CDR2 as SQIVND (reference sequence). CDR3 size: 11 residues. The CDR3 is CASRTGGEQYF. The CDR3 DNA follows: TGTGCCAGCCGGACCGGGGGGGAGCAGTACTTC.

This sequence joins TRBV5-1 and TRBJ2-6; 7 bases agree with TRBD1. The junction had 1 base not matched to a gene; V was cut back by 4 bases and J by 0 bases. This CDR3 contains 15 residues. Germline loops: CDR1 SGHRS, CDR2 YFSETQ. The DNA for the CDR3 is TGCGCCAGCAGCGGGACAGTCTCTGGGGCCAACGTCCTGACTTTC. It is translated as CASSGTVSGANVLTF.

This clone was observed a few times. The CDR3 sequence is CASSLRTSGVETQYF. The DNA of the CDR3 is TGTGCCAGCAGCCTACGGACTAGCGGGGTAGAGACCCAGTACTTC. The chain combines TRBV4-2 with TRBJ2-5; TRBD2 matches 12 bases. V shed 4 bases and J 4 bases; nucleotides not matched to a gene: 4. This CDR3 is built from 15 residues. Per germline, CDR1 LGHNA and CDR2 YNFKEQ.

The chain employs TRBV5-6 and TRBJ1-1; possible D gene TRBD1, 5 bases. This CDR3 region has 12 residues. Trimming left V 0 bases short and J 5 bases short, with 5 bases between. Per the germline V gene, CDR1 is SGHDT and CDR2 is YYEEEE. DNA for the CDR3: TGTGCCAGCAGCTTGGGGACAACTGAAGCTTTCTTT. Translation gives CASSLGTTEAFF.

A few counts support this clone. CDR3 protein: CASSSAGSEAFF. The CDR3 bases are TGTGCCAGCAGTTCGGCAGGGTCTGAAGCTTTCTTT. The V call is TRBV6-5, the J call TRBJ1-1, with D maybe TRBD1 (5 bases). The CDR3 contains 12 residues. Trimming stripped 4 bases from V and 6 bases from J, with 9 bases between. Germline-derived CDR1 and CDR2 are MNHEY and SVGAGI.

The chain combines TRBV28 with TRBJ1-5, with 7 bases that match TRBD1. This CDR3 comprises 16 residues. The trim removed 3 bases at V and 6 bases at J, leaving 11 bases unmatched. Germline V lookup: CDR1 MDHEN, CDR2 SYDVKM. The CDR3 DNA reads TGTGCCAGCAGTTTCCCTCCACAGACAGGGTCTCAGCCCCAGCATTTT. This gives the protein CASSFPPQTGSQPQHF. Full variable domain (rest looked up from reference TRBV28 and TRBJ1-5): DVKVTQSSRYLVKRTGEKVFLECVQDMDHENMFWYRQDPGLGLRLIYFSYDVKMKEKGDIPEGYSVSREKKERFSLILESASTNQTSMYLCASSFPPQTGSQPQHFGDGTRLSIL.

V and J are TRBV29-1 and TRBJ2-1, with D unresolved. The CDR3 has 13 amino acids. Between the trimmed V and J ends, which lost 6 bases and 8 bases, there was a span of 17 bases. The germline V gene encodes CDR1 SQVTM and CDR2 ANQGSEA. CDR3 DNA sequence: TGCAGCGTCCGTGGGCTTAACAGCTATGAGCAGTTCTTC. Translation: CSVRGLNSYEQFF.

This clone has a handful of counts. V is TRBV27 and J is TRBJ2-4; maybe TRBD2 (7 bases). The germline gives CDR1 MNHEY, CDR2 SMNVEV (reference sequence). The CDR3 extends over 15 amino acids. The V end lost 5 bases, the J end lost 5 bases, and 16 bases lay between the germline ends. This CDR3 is CASSPIGGAENIQYF. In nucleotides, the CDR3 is TGTGCCAGCAGTCCCATTGGGGGGGCCGAAAACATTCAGTACTTC.

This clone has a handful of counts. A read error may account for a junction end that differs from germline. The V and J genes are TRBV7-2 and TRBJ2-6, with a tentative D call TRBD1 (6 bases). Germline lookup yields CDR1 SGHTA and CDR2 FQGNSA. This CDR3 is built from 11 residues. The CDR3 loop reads CASSFQGHPAF. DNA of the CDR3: TGTGCCAGCAGCTTTCAGGGGCACCCCGCTTTC.

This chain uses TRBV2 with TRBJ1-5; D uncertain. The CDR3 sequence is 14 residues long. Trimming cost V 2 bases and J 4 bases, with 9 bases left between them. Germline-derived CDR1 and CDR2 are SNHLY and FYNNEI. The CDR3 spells CASSEYMENQPQHF. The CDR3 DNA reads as TGTGCCAGCAGTGAATATATGGAGAATCAGCCCCAGCATTTT. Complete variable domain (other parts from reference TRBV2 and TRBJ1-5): EPEVTQTPSHQVTQMGQEVILRCVPISNHLYFYWYRQILGQKVEFLVSFYNNEISEKSEIFDDQFSVERPDGSNFTLKIRSTKLEDSAMYFCASSEYMENQPQHFGDGTRLSIL.

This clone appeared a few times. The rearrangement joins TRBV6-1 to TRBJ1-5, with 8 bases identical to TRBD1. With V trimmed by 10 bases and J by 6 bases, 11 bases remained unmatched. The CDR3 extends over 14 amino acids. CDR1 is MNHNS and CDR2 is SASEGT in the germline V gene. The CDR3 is CATADRAKGQPQHF. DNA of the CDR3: TGTGCCACCGCGGACAGGGCAAAGGGTCAGCCCCAGCATTTT.

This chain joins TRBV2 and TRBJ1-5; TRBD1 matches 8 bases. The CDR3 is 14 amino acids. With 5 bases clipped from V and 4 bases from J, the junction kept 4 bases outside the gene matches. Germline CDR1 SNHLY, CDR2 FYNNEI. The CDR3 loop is CASSTGGGNQPQHF. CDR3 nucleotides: TGTGCCAGCAGTACAGGGGGTGGGAATCAGCCCCAGCATTTT.

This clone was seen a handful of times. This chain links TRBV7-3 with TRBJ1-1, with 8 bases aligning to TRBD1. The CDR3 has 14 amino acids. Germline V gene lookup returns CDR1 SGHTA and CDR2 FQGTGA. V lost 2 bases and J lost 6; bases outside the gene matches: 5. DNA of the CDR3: TGTGCCAGCAGCTTATATCAGGGGGCCCCTGAAGCTTTCTTT. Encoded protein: CASSLYQGAPEAFF.

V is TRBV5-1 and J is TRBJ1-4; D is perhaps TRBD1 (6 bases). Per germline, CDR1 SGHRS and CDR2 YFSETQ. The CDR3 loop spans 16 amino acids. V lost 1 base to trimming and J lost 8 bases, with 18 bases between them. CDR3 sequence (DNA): TGCGCCAGCAGCTTGTCCCCTGGGGGCTTAGAGGAAAAACTGTTTTTT. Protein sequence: CASSLSPGGLEEKLFF.

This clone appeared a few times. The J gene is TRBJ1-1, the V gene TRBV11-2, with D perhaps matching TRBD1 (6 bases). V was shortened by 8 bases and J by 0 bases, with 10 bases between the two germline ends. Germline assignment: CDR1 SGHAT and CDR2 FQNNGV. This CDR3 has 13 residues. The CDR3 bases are TGTGCCAGCGGGGGCCAGTTGAACACTGAAGCTTTCTTT. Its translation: CASGGQLNTEAFF. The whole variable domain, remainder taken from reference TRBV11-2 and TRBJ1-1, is EAGVAQSPRYKIIEKRQSVAFWCNPISGHATLYWYQQILGQGPKLLIQFQNNGVVDDSQLPKDRFSAERLKGVDSTLKIQPAKLEDSAVYLCASGGQLNTEAFFGQGTRLTVV.

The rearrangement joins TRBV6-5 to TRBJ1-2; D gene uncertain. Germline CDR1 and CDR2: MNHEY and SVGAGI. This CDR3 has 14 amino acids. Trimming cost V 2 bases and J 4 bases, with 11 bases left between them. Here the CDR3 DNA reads TGTGCCAGCAGTTACGGGCGGACTCGCTATGGCTACACCTTC. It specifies CASSYGRTRYGYTF.

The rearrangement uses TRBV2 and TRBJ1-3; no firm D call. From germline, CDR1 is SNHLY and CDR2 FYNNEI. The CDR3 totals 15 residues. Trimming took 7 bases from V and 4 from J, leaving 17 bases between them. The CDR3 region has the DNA TGTGCCAGCACAAGTAACGGACGGGAGGGAAACACCATATATTTT. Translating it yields CASTSNGREGNTIYF.

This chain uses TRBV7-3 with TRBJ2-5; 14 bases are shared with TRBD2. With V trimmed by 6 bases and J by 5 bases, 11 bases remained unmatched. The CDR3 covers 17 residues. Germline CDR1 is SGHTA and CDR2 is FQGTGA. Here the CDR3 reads CASSYGTSGSLRETQYF. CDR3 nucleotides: TGTGCCAGCAGTTATGGGACTAGCGGGAGTCTGCGGGAGACCCAGTACTTC.

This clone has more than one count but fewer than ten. The CDR3 bases are TGTGCCAGTAGTATAGACCAGGGTATCGTATCCGGGGAGCTGTTTTTT. Protein sequence: CASSIDQGIVSGELFF. The J gene is TRBJ2-2, the V gene TRBV19; D is possibly TRBD1 (5 bases). The CDR3 is 16 amino acids. Trimming removed 0 bases at V and 6 bases at J, with 14 bases between. Germline values: CDR1 LNHDA, CDR2 SQIVND (reference sequence).

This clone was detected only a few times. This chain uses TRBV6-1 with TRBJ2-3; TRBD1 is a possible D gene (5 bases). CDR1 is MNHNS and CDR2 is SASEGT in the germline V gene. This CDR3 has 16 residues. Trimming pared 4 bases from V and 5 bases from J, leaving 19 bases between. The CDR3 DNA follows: TGTGCCAGCAGTGGCGCTTGGAGCGAAGGACAAGATACGCAGTATTTT. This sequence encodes CASSGAWSEGQDTQYF.

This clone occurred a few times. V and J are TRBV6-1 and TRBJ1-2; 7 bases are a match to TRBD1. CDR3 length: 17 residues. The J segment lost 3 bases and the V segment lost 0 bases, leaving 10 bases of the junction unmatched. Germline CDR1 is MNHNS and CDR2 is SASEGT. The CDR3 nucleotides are TGTGCCAGCAGTGAAGCAAGAAACAGGGGCTTGGACTATGGCTACACCTTC. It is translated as CASSEARNRGLDYGYTF.

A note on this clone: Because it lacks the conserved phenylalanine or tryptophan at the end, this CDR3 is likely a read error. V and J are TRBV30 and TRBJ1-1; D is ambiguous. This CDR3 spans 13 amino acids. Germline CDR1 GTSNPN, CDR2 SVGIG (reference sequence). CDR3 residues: CAWSSQLKTEAFL. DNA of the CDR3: TGTGCCTGGAGTTCACAGCTGAAAACTGAAGCTTTCTTG.

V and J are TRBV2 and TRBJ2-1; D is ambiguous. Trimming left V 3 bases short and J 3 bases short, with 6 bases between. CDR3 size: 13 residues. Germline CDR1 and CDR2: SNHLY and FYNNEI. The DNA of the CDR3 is TGTGCCAGCAGTGAGGGCTACTACAATGAGCAGTTCTTC. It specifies CASSEGYYNEQFF.

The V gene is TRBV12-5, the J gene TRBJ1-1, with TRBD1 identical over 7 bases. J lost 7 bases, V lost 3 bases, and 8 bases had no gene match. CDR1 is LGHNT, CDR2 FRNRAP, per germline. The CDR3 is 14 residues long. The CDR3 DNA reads TGTGCTAGTGGTTTACGGACAGGAGAAAATGAAGCTTTCTTT. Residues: CASGLRTGENEAFF.

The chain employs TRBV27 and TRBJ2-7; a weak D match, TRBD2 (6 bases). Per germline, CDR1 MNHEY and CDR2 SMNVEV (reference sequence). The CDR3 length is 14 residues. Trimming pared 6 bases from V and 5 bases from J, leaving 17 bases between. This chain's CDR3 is CASSTGGGGDEQYF. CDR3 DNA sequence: TGTGCCAGCAGCACCGGGGGTGGCGGGGACGAGCAGTACTTC.

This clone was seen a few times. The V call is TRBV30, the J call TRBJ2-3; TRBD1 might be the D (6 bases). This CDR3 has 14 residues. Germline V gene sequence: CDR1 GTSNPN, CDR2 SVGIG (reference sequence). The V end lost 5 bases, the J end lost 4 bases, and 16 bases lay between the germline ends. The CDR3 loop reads CAWEQGLNADTQYF. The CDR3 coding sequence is TGTGCCTGGGAGCAGGGGTTAAACGCAGATACGCAGTATTTT. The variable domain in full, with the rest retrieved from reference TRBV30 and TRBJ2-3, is SQTIHQWPATLVQPVGSPLSLECTVEGTSNPNLYWYRQAAGRGLQLLFYSVGIGQISSEVPQNLSASRPQDRQFILSSKKLLLSDSGFYLCAWEQGLNADTQYFGPGTRLTVL.